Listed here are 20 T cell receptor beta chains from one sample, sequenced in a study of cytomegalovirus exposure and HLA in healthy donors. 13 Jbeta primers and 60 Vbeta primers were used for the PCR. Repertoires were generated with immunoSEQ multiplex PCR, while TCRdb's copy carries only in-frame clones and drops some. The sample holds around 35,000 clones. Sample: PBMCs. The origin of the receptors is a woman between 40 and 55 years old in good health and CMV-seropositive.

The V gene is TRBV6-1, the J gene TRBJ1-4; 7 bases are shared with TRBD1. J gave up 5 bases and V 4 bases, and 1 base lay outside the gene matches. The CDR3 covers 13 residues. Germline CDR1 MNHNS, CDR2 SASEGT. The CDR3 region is CASSVQGNEKLFF. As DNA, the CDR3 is TGTGCCAGCAGTGTACAGGGGAATGAAAAACTGTTTTTT.

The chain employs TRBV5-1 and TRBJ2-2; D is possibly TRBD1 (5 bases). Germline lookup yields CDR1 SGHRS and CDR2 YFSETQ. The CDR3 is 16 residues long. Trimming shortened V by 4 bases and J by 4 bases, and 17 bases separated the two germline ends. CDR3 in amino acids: CASSPTVTASTGELFF. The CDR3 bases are TGCGCCAGCAGCCCTACGGTGACAGCCTCCACCGGGGAGCTGTTTTTT. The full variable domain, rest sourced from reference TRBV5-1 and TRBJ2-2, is KAGVTQTPRYLIKTRGQQVTLSCSPISGHRSVSWYQQTPGQGLQFLFEYFSETQRNKGNFPGRFSGRQFSNSRSEMNVSTLELGDSALYLCASSPTVTASTGELFFGEGSRLTVL.

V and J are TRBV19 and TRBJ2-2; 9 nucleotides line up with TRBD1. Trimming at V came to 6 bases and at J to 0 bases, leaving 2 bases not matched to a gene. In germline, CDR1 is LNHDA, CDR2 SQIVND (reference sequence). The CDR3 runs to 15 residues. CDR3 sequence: CASRTGGTNTGELFF. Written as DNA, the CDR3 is TGTGCCAGTAGGACAGGGGGAACGAACACCGGGGAGCTGTTTTTT. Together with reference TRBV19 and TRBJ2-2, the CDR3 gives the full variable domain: DGGITQSPKYLFRKEGQNVTLSCEQNLNHDAMYWYRQDPGQGLRLIYYSQIVNDFQKGDIAEGYSVSREKKESFPLTVTSAQKNPTAFYLCASRTGGTNTGELFFGEGSRLTVL.

DNA for the CDR3: TGTGCCAGTAGTATGGCCGACTACTACTATGGCTACACCTTC. Translating gives CASSMADYYYGYTF. The chain joins TRBV19 to TRBJ1-2; no clear D. The CDR3 consists of 14 residues. Germline lookup yields CDR1 LNHDA and CDR2 SQIVND (reference sequence). The germline V and J ends were trimmed by 3 bases and 3 bases, with 11 bases remaining between them.

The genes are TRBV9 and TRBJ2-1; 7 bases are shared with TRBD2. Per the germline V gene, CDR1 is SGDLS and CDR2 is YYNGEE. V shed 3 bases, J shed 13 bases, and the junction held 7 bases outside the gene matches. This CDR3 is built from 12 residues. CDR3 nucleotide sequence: TGTGCCAGCAGCGGGGAGCGGGGAGACCAGTTCTTC. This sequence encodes CASSGERGDQFF.

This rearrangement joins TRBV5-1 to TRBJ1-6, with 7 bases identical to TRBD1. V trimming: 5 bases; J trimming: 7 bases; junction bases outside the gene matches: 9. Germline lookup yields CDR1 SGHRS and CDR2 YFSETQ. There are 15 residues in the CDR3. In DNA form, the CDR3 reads TGCGCCAGCAGTGCCGGGACAGCGCCGAATTCACCCCTCCACTTT. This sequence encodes CASSAGTAPNSPLHF.

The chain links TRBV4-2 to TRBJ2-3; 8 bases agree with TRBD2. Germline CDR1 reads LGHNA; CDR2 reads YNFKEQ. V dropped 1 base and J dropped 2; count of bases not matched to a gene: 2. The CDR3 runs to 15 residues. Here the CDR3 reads CASSQVLAVTDTQYF. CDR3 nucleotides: TGTGCCAGCAGCCAAGTACTAGCGGTCACAGATACGCAGTATTTT.

CDR3 sequence reads: CASSESQGFSYKNIQYF. Written as DNA, the CDR3 is TGTGCCAGCAGTGAATCGCAGGGCTTCTCCTATAAAAACATTCAGTACTTC. The V call is TRBV6-1, the J call TRBJ2-4, with a tentative D call TRBD1 (5 bases). Germline V gene lookup returns CDR1 MNHNS and CDR2 SASEGT. Trimming removed 2 bases at V and 4 bases at J, with 18 bases between. The CDR3 extends over 17 amino acids.

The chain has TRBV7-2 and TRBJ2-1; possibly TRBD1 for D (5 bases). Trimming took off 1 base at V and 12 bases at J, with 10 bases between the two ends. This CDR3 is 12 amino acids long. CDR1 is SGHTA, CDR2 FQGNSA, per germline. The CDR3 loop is CASSLGGRVQFF. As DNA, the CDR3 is TGTGCCAGCAGCTTAGGCGGCAGGGTGCAGTTCTTC.

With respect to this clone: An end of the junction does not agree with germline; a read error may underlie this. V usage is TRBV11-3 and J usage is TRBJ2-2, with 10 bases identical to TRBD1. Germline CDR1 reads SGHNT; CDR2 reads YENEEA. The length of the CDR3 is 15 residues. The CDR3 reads CASSVDRGPNGELFF. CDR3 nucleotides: TGTGCCAGCAGCGTAGACAGGGGGCCGAACGGGGAGCTGTTTTTT.

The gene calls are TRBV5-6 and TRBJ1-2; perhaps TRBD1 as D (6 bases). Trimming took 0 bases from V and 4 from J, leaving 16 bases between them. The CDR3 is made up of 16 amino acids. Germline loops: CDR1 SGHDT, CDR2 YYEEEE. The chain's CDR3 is CASSLDVWGPGYGYTF. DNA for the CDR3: TGTGCCAGCAGCTTGGACGTGTGGGGGCCCGGCTATGGCTACACCTTC.

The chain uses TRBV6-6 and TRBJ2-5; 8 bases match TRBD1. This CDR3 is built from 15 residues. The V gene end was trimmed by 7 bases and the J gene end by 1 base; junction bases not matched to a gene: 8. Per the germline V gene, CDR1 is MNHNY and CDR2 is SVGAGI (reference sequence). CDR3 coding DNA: TGTGCCAGCACGGGTCGAGACAGGGGCCAAGAGACCCAGTACTTC. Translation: CASTGRDRGQETQYF.

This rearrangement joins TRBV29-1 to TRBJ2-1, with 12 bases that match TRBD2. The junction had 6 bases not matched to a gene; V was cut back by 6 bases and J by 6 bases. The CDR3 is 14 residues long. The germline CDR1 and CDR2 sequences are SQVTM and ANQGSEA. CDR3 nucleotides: TGCAGCGTAGCCGGGACTAGCGGGCCCAATGAGCAGTTCTTC. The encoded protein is CSVAGTSGPNEQFF.

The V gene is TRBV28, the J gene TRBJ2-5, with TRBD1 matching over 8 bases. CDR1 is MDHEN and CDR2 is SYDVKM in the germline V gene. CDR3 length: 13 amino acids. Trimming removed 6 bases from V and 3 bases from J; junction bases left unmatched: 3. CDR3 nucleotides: TGTGCCAGCAGACGGACAGGGAAAGAGACCCAGTACTTC. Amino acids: CASRRTGKETQYF. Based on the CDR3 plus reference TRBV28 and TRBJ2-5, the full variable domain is DVKVTQSSRYLVKRTGEKVFLECVQDMDHENMFWYRQDPGLGLRLIYFSYDVKMKEKGDIPEGYSVSREKKERFSLILESASTNQTSMYLCASRRTGKETQYFGPGTRLLVL.

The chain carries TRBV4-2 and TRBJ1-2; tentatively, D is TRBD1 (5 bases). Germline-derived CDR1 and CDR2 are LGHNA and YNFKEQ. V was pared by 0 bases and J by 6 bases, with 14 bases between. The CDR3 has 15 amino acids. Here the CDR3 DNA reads TGTGCCAGCAGCCAAGACGGACATCTAGGGGATGGCTACACCTTC. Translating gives CASSQDGHLGDGYTF.

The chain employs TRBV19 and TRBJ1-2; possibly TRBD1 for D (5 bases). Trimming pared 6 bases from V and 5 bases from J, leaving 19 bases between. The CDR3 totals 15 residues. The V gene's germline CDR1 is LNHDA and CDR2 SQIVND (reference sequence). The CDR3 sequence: CASSSVTGGGYGYTF. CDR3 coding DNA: TGTGCCAGTAGCTCCGTTACGGGGGGAGGATATGGCTACACCTTC.

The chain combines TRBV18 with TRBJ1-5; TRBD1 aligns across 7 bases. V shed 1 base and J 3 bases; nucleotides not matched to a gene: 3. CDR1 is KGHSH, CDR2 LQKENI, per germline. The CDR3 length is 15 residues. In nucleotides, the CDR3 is TGTGCCAGCTCACCACAGGGGGCTGCCAATCAGCCCCAGCATTTT. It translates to CASSPQGAANQPQHF.

Here the CDR3 reads CASSLISGRTGELFF. The CDR3 DNA reads TGTGCCAGCAGCTTGATTTCGGGTCGGACCGGGGAGCTGTTTTTT. The V gene is TRBV5-8, the J gene TRBJ2-2; D is undetermined. The CDR3 spans 15 residues. Trimming left V 1 base short and J 5 bases short, with 12 bases between. The germline gives CDR1 SGHTS, CDR2 YDEGEE.

DNA of the CDR3: TGCGCCAGCAGCTTGGAAGTTAGCGGGGGGGCCGGAGAGACCCAGTACTTC. The encoded protein is CASSLEVSGGAGETQYF. The chain joins TRBV5-1 to TRBJ2-5, with 11 bases matching TRBD2. V shed 0 bases and J 4 bases; nucleotides not matched to a gene: 8. The CDR3 is 17 amino acids. Germline loops: CDR1 SGHRS, CDR2 YFSETQ.

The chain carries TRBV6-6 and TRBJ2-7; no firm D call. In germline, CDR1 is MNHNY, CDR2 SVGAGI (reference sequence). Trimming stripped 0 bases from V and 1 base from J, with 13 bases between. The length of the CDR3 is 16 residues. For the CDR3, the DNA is TGTGCCAGCAGTTACTCGGCTCCCGTCAGTTCCTACGAGCAGTACTTC. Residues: CASSYSAPVSSYEQYF.